The 27 T cell receptor beta chains below come from one sample, sequenced in a study of cytomegalovirus exposure and HLA in healthy donors. Researchers ran the PCR with 60 Vbeta and 13 Jbeta primers. Only in-frame clones appear in the TCRdb table, and some are missing; sequencing was by immunoSEQ multiplex PCR. Among 65,000 to 75,000 clones listed, just over 75% were seen once. The sample consisted of PBMCs. Every receptor here comes from a man between 45 and 60 years old in good health and CMV-seronegative.

The V gene is TRBV5-6, the J gene TRBJ1-5, with 8 bases aligning to TRBD1. Germline assignment: CDR1 SGHDT and CDR2 YYEEEE. Germline trimming cut 1 base from V and 9 bases from J; bases unmatched to any gene: 15. There are 17 residues in the CDR3. DNA for the CDR3: TGTGCCAGCAGCTTGCGCAGGGGGCAAATAGATATCCGGCCCCAGCATTTT. The encoded protein is CASSLRRGQIDIRPQHF.

CDR3 coding DNA: TGTGCCAGCAGCACACAACTAGCGGGGGGGGACAATGAGCAGTTCTTC. It codes for CASSTQLAGGDNEQFF. V is TRBV14 and J is TRBJ2-1; 13 bases fit TRBD2. V lost 5 bases and J lost 5; bases outside the gene matches: 6. The germline V gene encodes CDR1 SGHDN and CDR2 FVKESK. The CDR3 totals 16 residues.

V gene TRBV6-5 combines with J gene TRBJ2-1; 7 bases fit TRBD1. This CDR3 has 14 residues. Germline V CDR1 and CDR2: MNHEY, SVGAGI. The V and J ends lost 6 bases and 4 bases, in that order; junction bases with no gene match: 6. CDR3: CASRLGQVYNEQFF. The CDR3 nucleotides read TGTGCCAGCAGACTTGGACAGGTTTACAATGAGCAGTTCTTC.

The rearrangement uses TRBV6-5 and TRBJ1-2; tentatively, D is TRBD1 (6 bases). Trimming removed 6 bases from V and 5 bases from J, with 16 bases in between. Looked up from germline, CDR1 is MNHEY and CDR2 is SVGAGI. CDR3 size: 14 residues. The CDR3 DNA is TGTGCCAGCAGAATGTATGCAGGGGATTATGGCTACACCTTC. Its protein product is CASRMYAGDYGYTF.

A single count supports this clone. The chain carries TRBV28 and TRBJ2-7, with D perhaps TRBD1 (5 bases). The CDR3 totals 13 residues. Trimming shortened V by 6 bases and J by 0 bases, and 9 bases separated the two germline ends. CDR1 is MDHEN and CDR2 is SYDVKM in the germline V gene. For the CDR3, the DNA is TGTGCCAGCAGAAGGACACCCTCCTACGAGCAGTACTTC. Residues: CASRRTPSYEQYF.

This rearrangement joins TRBV28 to TRBJ1-1; D is possibly TRBD1 (5 bases). Germline values: CDR1 MDHEN, CDR2 SYDVKM. This CDR3 spans 16 amino acids. V gave up 5 bases and J gave up 2 bases, with 18 bases separating them. The CDR3 reads CASSLPGGGSNTEAFF. The DNA for the CDR3 is TGTGCCAGCAGTCTCCCTGGGGGGGGGTCAAACACTGAAGCTTTCTTT.

The rearrangement joins TRBV19 to TRBJ1-1, with D tentatively TRBD1 (5 bases). This CDR3 comprises 12 residues. Germline V gene sequence: CDR1 LNHDA, CDR2 SQIVND (reference sequence). Between the trimmed V and J ends, which lost 7 bases and 6 bases, there was a span of 12 bases. This chain's CDR3 is CASTGRRAEAFF. DNA of the CDR3: TGTGCCAGTACAGGGAGGAGGGCTGAAGCTTTCTTT.

The rearrangement joins TRBV4-1 to TRBJ1-1; D uncertain. This CDR3 spans 15 amino acids. The V gene lost 3 bases and the J gene lost 5 bases, with 16 bases spanning the gap. Germline V CDR1 and CDR2: MGHRA, YSYEKL. The CDR3 DNA follows: TGCGCCAGCAGCCAGGAACGTCCGGGGAAGACTGAAGCTTTCTTT. Translating it yields CASSQERPGKTEAFF.

This clone was seen a handful of times. The chain employs TRBV11-3 and TRBJ2-7; D possibly corresponds to TRBD2 (5 bases). CDR1 is SGHNT, CDR2 YENEEA, per germline. The CDR3 spans 13 residues. V dropped 0 bases and J dropped 6 bases, with 9 bases sitting between them. The CDR3 DNA is TGTGCCAGCAGCTTAGATATAGGAGGCGAGCAGTACTTC. Translating gives CASSLDIGGEQYF. Filled out from reference TRBV11-3 and TRBJ2-7, the complete variable domain reads EAGVVQSPRYKIIEKKQPVAFWCNPISGHNTLYWYLQNLGQGPELLIRYENEEAVDDSQLPKDRFSAERLKGVDSTLKIQPAELGDSAVYLCASSLDIGGEQYFGPGTRLTVT.

V is TRBV9 and J is TRBJ2-7, with 7 bases aligning to TRBD2. The germline V gene encodes CDR1 SGDLS and CDR2 YYNGEE. The CDR3 consists of 14 residues. V lost 3 bases and J lost 6; bases outside the gene matches: 9. The CDR3 here is CASSGRRERSEQYF. The CDR3 DNA is TGTGCCAGCAGCGGTAGGCGGGAGAGGAGCGAGCAGTACTTC.

This clone has more than one count but fewer than ten. This chain joins TRBV5-6 and TRBJ2-3, with TRBD2 matching 11 bases. This CDR3 contains 18 residues. With V trimmed by 1 base and J by 3 bases, 10 bases remained unmatched. Germline loops: CDR1 SGHDT, CDR2 YYEEEE. The CDR3, as DNA: TGTGCCAGCAGCTTGTACGGGACTAGCGGCCGTCGGACAGATACGCAGTATTTT. Its translation is CASSLYGTSGRRTDTQYF.

V gene TRBV7-9 combines with J gene TRBJ2-1; D perhaps matches TRBD2 (6 bases). The CDR3 runs 14 residues. The V end was cut by 5 bases, the J end by 14 bases, with 22 bases between. Germline CDR1 SEHNR, CDR2 FQNEAQ (reference sequence). CDR3: CASSPLTGLPGKFF. CDR3 DNA: TGTGCCAGCAGCCCCCTCACGGGACTCCCGGGGAAGTTCTTC.

The chain links TRBV28 to TRBJ2-1; 9 bases are shared with TRBD2. Germline V lookup: CDR1 MDHEN, CDR2 SYDVKM. The CDR3 is 16 amino acids. Trimming took 7 bases from V and 2 from J; bases not matched to a gene: 9. DNA of the CDR3: TGTGCCAGCACTCCGCTGACTAGCGGTACCTACAATGAGCAGTTCTTC. It is translated as CASTPLTSGTYNEQFF.

The chain links TRBV2 to TRBJ2-1; 13 bases match TRBD2. The CDR3 contains 18 residues. The V gene's germline CDR1 is SNHLY and CDR2 FYNNEI. The V segment lost 4 bases and the J segment 1 base; nucleotides outside the gene matches: 7. DNA for the CDR3: TGTGCCAGCAGTGCCCCGGGACTAGCGGGAAGGTCCTACAATGAGCAGTTCTTC. This codes for CASSAPGLAGRSYNEQFF.

The chain has TRBV5-1 and TRBJ1-1; TRBD1 is a possible D gene (5 bases). The CDR3 spans 14 residues. The V end was cut by 1 base, the J end by 4 bases, with 11 bases between. Germline CDR1 SGHRS, CDR2 YFSETQ. The CDR3: CASSLQGYSTEAFF. The CDR3 coding sequence is TGCGCCAGCAGCTTGCAGGGTTATAGCACTGAAGCTTTCTTT.

The chain links TRBV5-1 to TRBJ1-1; weak D call: TRBD1 (5 bases). Germline CDR1 SGHRS, CDR2 YFSETQ. V was pared by 4 bases and J by 0 bases, with 10 bases between. The CDR3 totals 14 residues. The CDR3 sequence: CASSPRTMNTEAFF. The CDR3, as DNA: TGCGCCAGCAGCCCCAGGACAATGAACACTGAAGCTTTCTTT.

The chain links TRBV5-1 to TRBJ2-3; possible D gene TRBD1, 6 bases. V was cut by 3 bases and J by 1 base, with 9 bases left in between. The germline V gene encodes CDR1 SGHRS and CDR2 YFSETQ. This CDR3 comprises 14 residues. The CDR3 sequence is CASSSGHRTDTQYF. CDR3 sequence (DNA): TGCGCCAGCAGCTCGGGACACCGCACAGATACGCAGTATTTT.

V and J are TRBV29-1 and TRBJ2-7; 8 bases are shared with TRBD2. The length of the CDR3 is 14 residues. The junction had 9 bases not matched to a gene; V was cut back by 7 bases and J by 1 base. Germline V gives CDR1 SQVTM, CDR2 ANQGSEA. The CDR3 DNA follows: TGCAGCGCCGCGAGCGGGAGTAAATCCTACGAGCAGTACTTC. It is translated as CSAASGSKSYEQYF.

The J gene is TRBJ2-1, the V gene TRBV19; D uncertain. Per germline, CDR1 LNHDA and CDR2 SQIVND (reference sequence). Trimming left V 2 bases short and J 1 base short, with 12 bases between. This CDR3 has 16 amino acids. DNA of the CDR3: TGTGCCAGTAGTATAACTCTAGGATTATCCTACAATGAGCAGTTCTTC. Amino acid sequence: CASSITLGLSYNEQFF.

The chain has TRBV5-1 and TRBJ1-1, with D uncertain. This CDR3 comprises 14 residues. CDR1 and CDR2 (germline): SGHRS, YFSETQ. V was cut by 1 base and J by 1 base, with 8 bases left in between. This CDR3 reads CASSLLQENTEAFF. Written as DNA, the CDR3 is TGCGCCAGCAGCTTGTTGCAGGAGAACACTGAAGCTTTCTTT.

A single count supports this clone. The chain carries TRBV9 and TRBJ1-2; 7 bases are shared with TRBD1. After removal of 0 bases from V and 7 bases from J, the junction contained 6 bases not matched to a gene. CDR1 is SGDLS, CDR2 YYNGEE, per germline. The CDR3 loop spans 14 amino acids. The CDR3 region is CASSVGQGFFGYTF. Here the CDR3 DNA reads TGTGCCAGCAGCGTAGGACAGGGATTCTTTGGCTACACCTTC.

The rearrangement uses TRBV6-1 and TRBJ2-6; D gene unclear. V was cut by 1 base and J by 5 bases, with 3 bases left in between. The germline V gene has CDR1 MNHNS and CDR2 SASEGT. CDR3 length: 13 amino acids. The CDR3 bases are TGTGCCAGCAGTGAAGTCTGGGCCAACGTCCTGACTTTC. It specifies CASSEVWANVLTF.

The V gene is TRBV25-1, the J gene TRBJ2-1; TRBD1 aligns across 7 bases. CDR3 length: 15 amino acids. V lost 2 bases, J lost 7 bases, and 8 bases stayed unmatched. CDR1 MGHDK and CDR2 SYGVNS come from the germline V gene. CDR3 protein: CASSEPRTGGNEQFF. Here the CDR3 DNA reads TGTGCCAGCAGTGAACCCCGGACAGGCGGAAATGAGCAGTTCTTC.

The rearrangement links TRBV28 to TRBJ1-3, with 7 bases identical to TRBD1. The length of the CDR3 is 14 residues. Unmatched junction bases numbered 7, after V lost 7 bases and J lost 4 bases. Germline V gene data show CDR1 as MDHEN and CDR2 as SYDVKM. CDR3 loop: CASNYRGSGNTIYF. CDR3 DNA sequence: TGTGCCAGCAATTACAGGGGCTCGGGAAACACCATATATTTT. The entire variable domain, with the rest obtained from reference TRBV28 and TRBJ1-3, is as follows: DVKVTQSSRYLVKRTGEKVFLECVQDMDHENMFWYRQDPGLGLRLIYFSYDVKMKEKGDIPEGYSVSREKKERFSLILESASTNQTSMYLCASNYRGSGNTIYFGEGSWLTVV.

The chain joins TRBV25-1 to TRBJ2-5, with D possibly being TRBD2 (7 bases). The ends were cut back, 8 bases at V and 11 bases at J, with 18 bases in the middle. Germline V lookup: CDR1 MGHDK, CDR2 SYGVNS. The CDR3 spans 12 residues. The CDR3 DNA is TGTGCCAGCCTAAGAGGGGGGGAAGAGCAGTACTTC. The encoded protein is CASLRGGEEQYF.

The V and J genes are TRBV10-3 and TRBJ2-7, with 8 bases matching TRBD1. V shed 3 bases and J 6 bases; nucleotides not matched to a gene: 13. Germline loops: CDR1 ENHRY, CDR2 SYGVKD. The CDR3 consists of 16 residues. In DNA, the CDR3 is TGTGCCATCAGTGAAACCCGAGGACAGGGCGGCTCCGAGCAGTACTTC. Residues: CAISETRGQGGSEQYF.

The rearrangement uses TRBV14 and TRBJ2-1; D is unresolved. V was clipped by 2 bases and J by 5 bases, with 10 bases between them. Germline V gene sequence: CDR1 SGHDN, CDR2 FVKESK. This CDR3 region has 14 residues. CDR3 DNA sequence: TGTGCCAGCAGCCAATTTAAACTTAACAATGAGCAGTTCTTC. Translating it yields CASSQFKLNNEQFF.